This T cell receptor (beta chain) stems from a study of Ad26.COV2.S vaccination and SARS-CoV-2 variants. The study, taken as a whole, reports: Vaccinated individuals (as opposed to placebo recipients) had higher spike-specific TCR breadth.

Looked up from germline, CDR1 is LGHNA and CDR2 is YNFKEQ. This CDR3 comprises 18 residues. With 4 bases removed from V and 3 bases from J, the gap between germline ends came to 21 bases. TCRdb's copy holds only in-frame clones and misses some; the assay was immunoSEQ multiplex PCR. The repertoire holds around 250,000 clones, with approximately 90% as singletons. This clone was observed a handful of times. As yet, its antigen is unknown. Treatment indicated: some 19 received Ad26.COV2.S at low or high dose, single or two shots; about 5 received placebo; per-sample allocation not given. The study sampled participants on day 63 after the first vaccine or placebo injection. Whoever gave the sample was an adult aged 18-55 years in Boston. Participants' vaccine, an Ad26 vector, delivered Wuhan-strain SARS-CoV-2 spike.

The input for sequencing was peripheral blood, taken in a trial of Ad26.COV2.S vaccine versus placebo. The receptor was derived from a person between 18 and 65 years old who received the Ad26.COV2.S COVID-19 vaccine or a placebo. The rearrangement joins TRBV4-2 to TRBJ2-2; D is possibly TRBD2 (6 bases). As DNA, the CDR3 is TGTGCCAGCAGCCCCGGGGGTCTTCGCGGGATTGACACCGGGGAGCTGTTTTTT. As protein: CASSPGGLRGIDTGELFF.